This T cell receptor (beta chain) derives from a study of shared clonotypes between healthy human individuals. Libraries were prepared by immunoSEQ multiplex PCR; TCRdb keeps only in-frame clonotypes and omits some of them. The sample includes around 440,000 clones, approximately 80% seen only once; the top ten take approximately 12%. Looked up from germline, CDR1 is SGDLS and CDR2 is YYNGEE. Unmatched junction bases numbered 11, after V lost 3 bases and J lost 5 bases. This CDR3 region has 15 residues. Researchers drew on about 90 million PBMCs for genomic DNA from unsorted samples. Sequencing used PBMCs. The V gene is TRBV9, the J gene TRBJ2-7; 7 positions match TRBD2. This receptor was obtained from a woman in her thirties or forties in good health. Some clones in this sample may be carry-over from other donors' samples. For the CDR3, the DNA is TGTGCCAGCAGCGCGCGATCGGCTAGCGGAGACGAGCAGTACTTC. Its translation: CASSARSASGDEQYF. The full variable domain, in which reference TRBV9 and TRBJ2-7 provide the parts outside the CDR3, is DSGVTQTPKHLITATGQRVTLRCSPRSGDLSVYWYQQSLDQGLQFLIQYYNGEERAKGNILERFSAQQFPDLHSELNLSSLELGDSALYFCASSARSASGDEQYFGPGTRLTVT.